The present T cell receptor beta chain was sequenced within a study of T cell responses to AZD1222 COVID-19 vaccine. Overall study findings and caveats: After two AZD1222 doses, spike-specific TCR breadth and depth rose versus day 0.

This CDR3 contains 15 residues. V dropped 3 bases and J dropped 2; count of bases not matched to a gene: 6. Germline V CDR1 and CDR2: SGHTA, FQGNSA. Here immunoSEQ multiplex PCR was the method, and the copy in TCRdb shows in-frame clones only, minus some. In the table there are about 110,000 clones, around nine tenths of which are singletons. Second-dose timings of about 4 or about 12 weeks were pooled. To note about this clone: Its antigen is as yet unknown.

The source is an adult who received the AZD1222 COVID-19 vaccine. The material sequenced was peripheral blood, taken 28 days after the second AZD1222 dose. This rearrangement joins TRBV7-2 to TRBJ2-7; the match to TRBD1 covers 8 bases. CDR3 protein: CASSFGTGHAYEQYF. CDR3 sequence (DNA): TGTGCCAGCAGCTTCGGGACAGGACATGCCTACGAGCAGTACTTC.